Shown below are 24 T cell receptor beta chains from a single sample sequenced in a study of beta chain features in type 1 diabetes. Since all of the isolated RNA was reverse transcribed, expressed TCRB transcripts were what got sequenced. Produced via immunoSEQ multiplex PCR; TCRdb's table is partial and in-frame only. Found here are 310,000 or so clones, 9.5% to 12% of them singletons; the top ten hold more than 0.015%. Sequencing input: naive CD4+ T cells from blood. The receptors derive from a woman aged 25 to 39 in good health.

This clone came up a few times. The chain is built from TRBV23-1 and TRBJ2-4; 7 bases are a match to TRBD1. TRBV23-1 is reported as an ORF; its role is uncertain. With V trimmed by 11 bases and J by 0 bases, 16 bases remained unmatched. The CDR3 loop spans 17 amino acids. CDR3 amino acids: CAPARGRRSVAKNIQYF. The CDR3 DNA sequence: TGCGCCCCGGCGAGGGGGCGAAGATCGGTAGCCAAAAACATTCAGTACTTC.

This clone was detected only a few times. V is TRBV6-1 and J is TRBJ2-7, with D possibly being TRBD1 (6 bases). The CDR3 has 14 residues. Germline V gene lookup returns CDR1 MNHNS and CDR2 SASEGT. Trimming removed 5 bases from V and 2 bases from J, with 13 bases in between. The CDR3 sequence is CASSLLRDTYEQYF. The CDR3 bases are TGTGCCAGCAGTCTATTACGGGACACCTACGAGCAGTACTTC.

This clone appeared a few times. The rearrangement uses TRBV5-4 and TRBJ2-7; 12 bases are a match to TRBD2. This CDR3 has 16 amino acids. CDR1 SGHNT and CDR2 YYREEE come from the germline V gene (reference sequence). V was pared by 4 bases and J by 3 bases, with 8 bases of the junction left unmatched. The CDR3 sequence is CASSPGLAGGVYEQYF. For the CDR3, the DNA is TGTGCCAGCAGCCCGGGCCTAGCGGGAGGGGTCTACGAGCAGTACTTC.

This clone was seen only a few times. CDR3 sequence reads: CASSYTGVETQYF. CDR3 in DNA: TGTGCCAGCAGTTATACAGGGGTAGAGACCCAGTACTTC. The chain has TRBV7-8 and TRBJ2-5, with 7 bases matching TRBD1. V dropped 6 bases and J dropped 4; count of bases not matched to a gene: 5. Germline V gene data show CDR1 as SGHVS and CDR2 as FQNEAQ. The CDR3 is 13 residues long.

The CDR3 DNA is TGTGCCAGCAGTTCCGTAGGGGGGGGTAGTCAGCCCCAGCATTTT. Translation gives CASSSVGGGSQPQHF. The V call is TRBV7-9, the J call TRBJ1-5; D may be TRBD1 (6 bases). V was cut by 6 bases and J by 6 bases, with 18 bases left in between. Germline-derived CDR1 and CDR2 are SEHNR and FQNEAQ (reference sequence). This CDR3 has 15 residues.

This clone came up a few times. V and J are TRBV28 and TRBJ2-7, with 11 bases lining up with TRBD2. Trimming cost V 6 bases and J 4 bases; bases outside gene matches: 5. The CDR3 covers 14 residues. Germline assignment: CDR1 MDHEN and CDR2 SYDVKM. CDR3 residues: CASSVAGGLYEQYF. DNA for the CDR3: TGTGCCAGCAGCGTAGCGGGAGGGCTTTACGAGCAGTACTTC. The whole variable domain, filled in from reference TRBV28 and TRBJ2-7, reads DVKVTQSSRYLVKRTGEKVFLECVQDMDHENMFWYRQDPGLGLRLIYFSYDVKMKEKGDIPEGYSVSREKKERFSLILESASTNQTSMYLCASSVAGGLYEQYFGPGTRLTVT.

This clone was observed a few times. The chain has TRBV25-1 and TRBJ2-1; D is perhaps TRBD1 (5 bases). The CDR3 spans 13 residues. Germline-derived CDR1 and CDR2 are MGHDK and SYGVNS. The V gene lost 4 bases and the J gene lost 9 bases, with 13 bases spanning the gap. In nucleotides, the CDR3 is TGTGCCAGCAGTGTAACAGGTCTGGGTGAGCAGTTCTTC. Translating gives CASSVTGLGEQFF.

The chain employs TRBV5-6 and TRBJ1-2; D might be TRBD1 (5 bases). Trimming left V 2 bases short and J 7 bases short, with 12 bases between. CDR1 is SGHDT and CDR2 is YYEEEE in the germline V gene. The CDR3 has 13 residues. The CDR3 reads CASSFGQGPGYTF. The CDR3 bases are TGTGCCAGCAGCTTCGGGCAGGGTCCTGGCTACACCTTC.

The J gene is TRBJ1-2, the V gene TRBV9, with D unclear. CDR1 and CDR2 (germline): SGDLS, YYNGEE. The CDR3 is 13 amino acids. V was clipped by 0 bases and J by 5 bases, with 8 bases between them. CDR3 protein: CASSVGLGYGYTF. CDR3 in DNA: TGTGCCAGCAGCGTAGGTCTAGGATATGGCTACACCTTC. The full variable domain, in which reference TRBV9 and TRBJ1-2 provide the parts outside the CDR3, is DSGVTQTPKHLITATGQRVTLRCSPRSGDLSVYWYQQSLDQGLQFLIQYYNGEERAKGNILERFSAQQFPDLHSELNLSSLELGDSALYFCASSVGLGYGYTFGSGTRLTVV.

This clone occurred a few times. The gene calls are TRBV18 and TRBJ1-2, with 12 bases that match TRBD1. Germline values: CDR1 KGHSH, CDR2 LQKENI. CDR3 length equals 16 residues. V was pared by 5 bases and J by 4 bases, with 8 bases of the junction left unmatched. In nucleotides, the CDR3 is TGTGCCAGCTCATCAGCCGGGACAGGGGGCGGCTATGGCTACACCTTC. This codes for CASSSAGTGGGYGYTF.

The chain joins TRBV18 to TRBJ1-1, with TRBD1 as a possible D gene (6 bases). Germline CDR1 and CDR2: KGHSH and LQKENI. Between the trimmed V and J ends, which lost 3 bases and 0 bases, there was a span of 11 bases. The CDR3 length is 15 residues. The DNA of the CDR3 is TGTGCCAGCTCACCCCGTGGGACATTGAACACTGAAGCTTTCTTT. Its protein product is CASSPRGTLNTEAFF.

This clone was seen a handful of times. The chain couples TRBV30 to TRBJ2-7; 9 nucleotides align to TRBD2. Germline CDR1 is GTSNPN and CDR2 is SVGIG (reference sequence). Unmatched junction bases numbered 7, after V lost 6 bases and J lost 4 bases. This CDR3 is 13 amino acids long. The DNA of the CDR3 is TGTGCCTGTAGGACTAGCGTACGATACGAGCAGTACTTC. It yields the protein CACRTSVRYEQYF.

This clone has more than one count but fewer than ten. The chain is built from TRBV7-3 and TRBJ2-1; TRBD2 agrees at 11 bases. The CDR3 is made up of 16 amino acids. From germline, CDR1 is SGHTA and CDR2 FQGTGA. The V gene end was trimmed by 2 bases and the J gene end by 3 bases; junction bases not matched to a gene: 3. CDR3 in amino acids: CASSLPGLAGYNEQFF. CDR3 bases: TGTGCCAGCAGCTTACCCGGACTAGCGGGCTACAATGAGCAGTTCTTC.

The genes are TRBV6-6 and TRBJ2-7; D is uncertain. Germline V gene data show CDR1 as MNHNY and CDR2 as SVGAGI (reference sequence). V lost 2 bases to trimming and J lost 0 bases, with 11 bases between them. The CDR3 is 15 amino acids. The CDR3 nucleotides are TGTGCCAGCAGTTACGGGCAGCTTAACTCCTACGAGCAGTACTTC. Encoded protein: CASSYGQLNSYEQYF.

The genes are TRBV7-2 and TRBJ2-5; 7 nucleotides match TRBD2. The germline CDR1 and CDR2 sequences are SGHTA and FQGNSA. This CDR3 has 14 residues. Unmatched junction bases numbered 6, after V lost 8 bases and J lost 0 bases. In DNA, the CDR3 is TGTGCCAGCCGCCAGCGGGGCTACCAAGAGACCCAGTACTTC. It specifies CASRQRGYQETQYF.

The chain is built from TRBV9 and TRBJ2-3; TRBD2 matches at 10 bases. The V and J ends lost 0 bases and 0 bases, in that order; junction bases with no gene match: 13. Per the germline V gene, CDR1 is SGDLS and CDR2 is YYNGEE. The CDR3 is 20 amino acids. The DNA for the CDR3 is TGTGCCAGCAGCGTAGCTTCCCCTAGCGGGAGCCATTCTAGCACAGATACGCAGTATTTT. Encoded protein: CASSVASPSGSHSSTDTQYF.

This clone was observed a handful of times. The chain uses TRBV25-1 and TRBJ2-7; a possible D gene is TRBD2 (5 bases). Trimming pared 6 bases from V and 3 bases from J, leaving 12 bases between. This CDR3 region has 13 residues. CDR1 and CDR2 from the germline V gene are MGHDK and SYGVNS. The CDR3 spells CASRNSGGYEQYF. The CDR3, as DNA: TGTGCCAGCAGAAACTCCGGAGGCTACGAGCAGTACTTC.

There are a few counts of this clone. V gene TRBV9 combines with J gene TRBJ2-7; 10 positions agree with TRBD2. Germline V gene sequence: CDR1 SGDLS, CDR2 YYNGEE. With 4 bases clipped from V and 4 bases from J, the junction kept 5 bases outside the gene matches. This CDR3 region has 14 residues. CDR3 coding DNA: TGTGCCAGCAGCATGACTAGCGGGTCTTACGAGCAGTACTTC. Translated, it gives CASSMTSGSYEQYF.

This clone has only a few counts. CDR3 in DNA: TGTGCCAGCAGCTTAGAGCGGGAGATCACAGATACGCAGTATTTT. This sequence encodes CASSLEREITDTQYF. This chain joins TRBV11-1 and TRBJ2-3; 8 positions agree with TRBD2. The germline gives CDR1 SGHAT, CDR2 FQDESV (reference sequence). Trimming at V came to 1 base and at J to 2 bases, leaving 2 bases not matched to a gene. The CDR3 spans 15 residues.

This clone was counted only a few times. The chain has TRBV6-5 and TRBJ2-7; perhaps TRBD2 as D (5 bases). Trimming left V 5 bases short and J 3 bases short, with 14 bases between. Germline V CDR1 and CDR2: MNHEY, SVGAGI. There are 14 residues in the CDR3. The CDR3 DNA reads as TGTGCCAGCAGTGCAACTAGGCAGAACTACGAGCAGTACTTC. Translation: CASSATRQNYEQYF.

This clone was detected a few times. This chain uses TRBV23-1 with TRBJ2-7; D possibly corresponds to TRBD2 (7 bases). TRBV23-1 falls under the ORF class, with uncertain function. V was shortened by 0 bases and J by 7 bases, with 25 bases between the two germline ends. The CDR3 is made up of 18 amino acids. The CDR3 loop reads CASSQSPRWGRGGWEQYF. The CDR3 coding sequence is TGCGCCAGCAGTCAATCTCCGAGATGGGGCAGGGGAGGGTGGGAGCAGTACTTC.

To note about this clone: Different DNA sequences within this sample yield the same CDR3. This chain joins TRBV7-2 and TRBJ2-1; D perhaps matches TRBD1 (5 bases). The CDR3 has 12 amino acids. Germline V gene lookup returns CDR1 SGHTA and CDR2 FQGNSA. Trimming pared 5 bases from V and 8 bases from J, leaving 10 bases between. The CDR3: CASSLLTDEQFF. As DNA, the CDR3 is TGTGCCAGCAGCCTCTTGACAGATGAGCAGTTCTTC.

The V and J genes are TRBV30 and TRBJ1-3; D gene uncertain. This CDR3 is built from 13 residues. Trimming took off 2 bases at V and 5 bases at J, with 10 bases between the two ends. Germline V lookup: CDR1 GTSNPN, CDR2 SVGIG (reference sequence). CDR3 nucleotides: TGTGCCTGGAGTAGAGGTCGACGAAACACCATATATTTT. Translating it yields CAWSRGRRNTIYF.

This clone appeared a few times. The chain links TRBV28 to TRBJ1-2; D might be TRBD1 (5 bases). This CDR3 has 14 amino acids. CDR1 and CDR2 from the germline V gene are MDHEN and SYDVKM. The ends were cut back, 5 bases at V and 4 bases at J, with 14 bases in the middle. CDR3 in amino acids: CASSLRTPIYGYTF. The CDR3 DNA reads TGTGCCAGCAGTCTAAGGACACCGATCTATGGCTACACCTTC.